The TCR beta chain under discussion was sequenced for a study of PD-1 blockade in mismatch repair-deficient tumors. Repertoires were generated with immunoSEQ multiplex PCR, while TCRdb's copy carries only in-frame clones and drops some. Of under 50,000 clones in the sample, over 75% were seen once. Germline V gene sequence: CDR1 LNHDA, CDR2 SQIVND (reference sequence). CDR3 length equals 13 residues. The V and J ends lost 6 bases and 5 bases respectively, with 13 bases between them. Mismatch repair deficiency was confirmed in all patients, by PCR or immunohistochemistry. Study observations and caveats: Tumor-resident clones, often absent from pretreatment blood, expanded after pembrolizumab and then contracted.

Concerning this clone: Its antigen is not known.

The specimen comprised PBMCs, sampled before pembrolizumab treatment. The TCR comes from an adult with mismatch repair-deficient cancer. This chain uses TRBV19 with TRBJ2-5; D unclear. Here the CDR3 reads CASSARVRETQYF. CDR3 nucleotides: TGTGCCAGTAGCGCAAGGGTTCGGGAGACCCAGTACTTC.